Shown below are 25 T cell receptor beta chains from a single sample sequenced in a study of blood T cells in healthy people across ages. The second PCR ran about 6 to 12 cycles with a sample-barcoded 5' primer and J-beta primers. TCRdb reprocessed the 5' RACE reads with MiXCR, giving one entry per CDR3 protein. Of around 800,000 distinct CDR3 sequences in the sample, approximately 67% were seen once. Material for sequencing was blood. These receptors came from a man aged 25-40 years in good health.

This clonotype was recorded a few times. The chain links TRBV6-6 to TRBJ2-5, with D uncertain. V was clipped by 6 bases and J by 1 base, with 15 bases between them. This CDR3 has 15 amino acids. From germline, CDR1 is MNHNY and CDR2 SVGAGI (reference sequence). This CDR3 reads CASSDTQPFQETQYF. DNA of the CDR3: TGTGCCAGCAGCGACACTCAGCCTTTCCAAGAGACCCAGTACTTC.

Comments on this clonotype: This could be a read error, since a much larger clone is one nucleotide away. The chain is built from TRBV7-9 and TRBJ2-1, with 8 bases lining up with TRBD1. From germline, CDR1 is SEHNR and CDR2 FQNEAQ (reference sequence). With V trimmed by 2 bases and J by 13 bases, 13 bases remained unmatched. The CDR3 is made up of 15 amino acids. The CDR3, as DNA: TGTGCCAGCAGCTTAATAGGACAGGGCCCAGAGACCCAGTTCTTC. Its translation: CASSLIGQGPETQFF.

This chain uses TRBV7-2 with TRBJ2-7; 14 bases fit TRBD2. J lost 9 bases, V lost 5 bases, and 9 bases had no gene match. The CDR3 spans 15 residues. From germline, CDR1 is SGHTA and CDR2 FQGNSA. CDR3 sequence (DNA): TGTGCCAGCAGCCTACGACTAGCGGGGGGGTCCGGGCAGTACTTC. Amino acids: CASSLRLAGGSGQYF.

This clonotype was counted between two and nine times. This chain connects TRBV29-1 to TRBJ2-1, with no clear D. The CDR3 is 13 amino acids. With 3 bases removed from V and 5 bases from J, the gap between germline ends came to 11 bases. The germline CDR1 and CDR2 sequences are SQVTM and ANQGSEA. The CDR3 coding sequence is TGCAGCGTTGAGCCGAAGGGTGACAATGAGCAGTTCTTC. Translating it yields CSVEPKGDNEQFF.

The CDR3 spells CSGQPDEAKNIQYF. CDR3 nucleotide sequence: TGCAGCGGACAGCCCGACGAGGCCAAAAACATTCAGTACTTC. This chain uses TRBV29-1 with TRBJ2-4, with D tentatively TRBD1 (5 bases). Trimming left V 7 bases short and J 1 base short, with 14 bases between. Germline V lookup: CDR1 SQVTM, CDR2 ANQGSEA. The CDR3 is 14 residues long. Complete variable domain (other parts from reference TRBV29-1 and TRBJ2-4): SAVISQKPSRDICQRGTSLTIQCQVDSQVTMMFWYRQQPGQSLTLIATANQGSEATYESGFVIDKFPISRPNLTFSTLTVSNMSPEDSSIYLCSGQPDEAKNIQYFGAGTRLSVL.

This chain connects TRBV9 to TRBJ1-1, with D unclear. Deletions cut 4 bases from V and 4 bases from J, with 11 bases between. The germline gives CDR1 SGDLS, CDR2 YYNGEE. The CDR3 has 13 amino acids. The CDR3: CASSKWVSTEAFF. The CDR3 coding sequence is TGTGCCAGCAGCAAGTGGGTTTCCACTGAAGCTTTCTTT.

As for this clonotype: It is unclear where the CDR3 begins or ends on the DNA, so no DNA is shown, and the CDR3 is as TCRdb lists it. The rearrangement joins TRBV29-1 to TRBJ1-1; the table calls TRBD1, which could not be checked here. The CDR3 sequence runs 14 residues, both termini included. Germline-derived CDR1 and CDR2 are SQVTM and ANQGSEA. The CDR3 spells CSVGPGQGGTEAFF.

The V gene is TRBV7-3, the J gene TRBJ1-1, with D uncertain. CDR3 length: 13 residues. Between the trimmed V and J ends, which lost 5 bases and 3 bases, there was a span of 10 bases. Germline assignment: CDR1 SGHTA and CDR2 FQGTGA. As DNA, the CDR3 is TGTGCCAGCAGCCTACAGATGGACACTGAAGCTTTCTTT. This codes for CASSLQMDTEAFF.

The chain uses TRBV6-2 or TRBV6-3 and TRBJ2-7; D uncertain. V was clipped by 7 bases and J by 6 bases, with 16 bases between them. The CDR3 contains 13 residues. Germline CDR1 reads MNHEY; CDR2 reads SVGEGT. The CDR3 here is CASKVSGSVEQYF. In DNA, the CDR3 is TGTGCCAGCAAGGTTTCGGGTTCGGTCGAGCAGTACTTC.

This rearrangement joins TRBV29-1 to TRBJ2-1, with a weak D call TRBD1 (6 bases). Germline V gene sequence: CDR1 SQVTM, CDR2 ANQGSEA. The CDR3 is 14 amino acids. V lost 0 bases, J lost 8 bases, and 14 bases lay in between. This CDR3 reads CSVEDLGGGDEQFF. The CDR3 coding sequence is TGCAGCGTTGAAGATCTGGGTGGGGGCGATGAGCAGTTCTTC.

The chain carries TRBV4-2 and TRBJ1-6; D remains unclear. Germline values: CDR1 LGHNA, CDR2 YNFKEQ. V gave up 0 bases and J gave up 8 bases, with 11 bases separating them. This CDR3 is 15 amino acids long. The CDR3 sequence: CASSQDRGAYSPLHF. The CDR3, as DNA: TGTGCCAGCAGCCAAGATCGGGGAGCTTATTCACCCCTCCACTTT.

A few counts support this clonotype. This chain joins TRBV3-1 and TRBJ1-5, with D perhaps matching TRBD1 (6 bases). The germline V gene has CDR1 LGHDT and CDR2 YNNKEL (reference sequence). The CDR3 totals 15 residues. V lost 4 bases to trimming and J lost 5 bases, with 15 bases between them. DNA of the CDR3: TGTGCCAGCAGCCCCTACGACAGGTTCGATCAGCCCCAGCATTTT. It yields the protein CASSPYDRFDQPQHF.

The DNA for the CDR3 is TGTGCCAGCAGTTTACCCAGACAGCTAGATCAGCAGTACTTC. Translating it yields CASSLPRQLDQQYF. This sequence joins TRBV12-3 or TRBV12-4 and TRBJ2-1; a possible D gene is TRBD1 (5 bases). The J call could be wrong; TRBJ2-7 is a better fit for the DNA end. The CDR3 contains 14 residues.

The chain is built from TRBV12-3 or TRBV12-4 and TRBJ2-4, with TRBD1 as a possible D gene (6 bases). The end of the DNA is better explained by TRBJ2-7, so the J call may be wrong. The length of the CDR3 is 15 residues. CDR3 bases: TGTGCCAGCAGTTTAGCGGCAGGGGCCGCCTACGAGCAGTACTTC. Translated, it gives CASSLAAGAAYEQYF.

The chain links TRBV27 to TRBJ1-2; 8 bases map to TRBD1. V lost 6 bases to trimming and J lost 4 bases; unmatched junction nucleotides: 7. CDR1 is MNHEY and CDR2 is SMNVEV in the germline V gene (reference sequence). The CDR3 is 14 residues long. The CDR3, as DNA: TGTGCCAGCAGGTTGGGACAGGATGGCTATGGCTACACCTTC. It is translated as CASRLGQDGYGYTF.

This chain links TRBV7-6 with TRBJ2-5, with D uncertain. Trimming stripped 0 bases from V and 11 bases from J, with 16 bases between. Germline-derived CDR1 and CDR2 are SGHVS and FNYEAQ. This CDR3 is built from 14 residues. CDR3 protein: CASSLAYKSDEQYF. CDR3 nucleotides: TGTGCCAGCAGCTTAGCGTACAAGTCCGATGAGCAGTACTTC.

The rearrangement uses TRBV6-5 and TRBJ2-2, with unresolved D. Germline CDR1 and CDR2: MNHEY and SVGAGI. The CDR3 totals 15 residues. The V and J ends lost 5 bases and 5 bases respectively, with 15 bases between them. The CDR3 DNA sequence: TGTGCCAGCAGTAATCGACAAGTGGGGACCGGGGAGCTGTTTTTT. Amino acid sequence: CASSNRQVGTGELFF.

In the case of this clonotype: A much larger clone is a single base away; this may be a read error. The chain joins TRBV5-6 to TRBJ2-7; D could derive from TRBD1 or TRBD2 (7 bases each). TRBJ2-1 explains the end of the DNA better; the J call may be wrong. Germline CDR1 is SGHDT and CDR2 is YYEEEE. The CDR3 consists of 15 residues. The CDR3 sequence: CASSFRGGGQPEQFF. CDR3 sequence (DNA): TGTGCCAGCAGCTTCAGGGGGGGGGGCCAGCCTGAGCAGTTCTTC.

The chain couples TRBV18 to TRBJ2-5; TRBD2 might be the D (5 bases). Germline V gives CDR1 KGHSH, CDR2 LQKENI. V was pared by 1 base and J by 8 bases, with 20 bases between. The CDR3 loop spans 16 amino acids. The CDR3 region is CASSPLIRERGLTQYF. In DNA form, the CDR3 reads TGTGCCAGCTCACCACTCATCCGGGAAAGAGGGCTCACCCAGTACTTC.

This clonotype was seen a few times. V usage is TRBV21-1 and J usage is TRBJ1-5; TRBD1, the table's D call, lacks a check against the DNA. TRBV21-1 constitutes a pseudogene. This CDR3 is 17 amino acids long. As DNA, the CDR3 is TGTGCCAGCAGCAAACGGACAGGGCTTTATAGCAATCAGCCCCAGCATTTT. Its protein product is CASSKRTGLYSNQPQHF.

The chain joins TRBV29-1 to TRBJ2-5, with D maybe TRBD1 (6 bases). V lost 0 bases, J lost 3 bases, and 8 bases lay in between. The CDR3 sequence is 13 residues long. The V gene's germline CDR1 is SQVTM and CDR2 ANQGSEA. The CDR3 region is CSVEEWTEETQYF. The DNA for the CDR3 is TGCAGCGTTGAAGAGTGGACAGAAGAGACCCAGTACTTC.

This sequence joins TRBV20-1 and TRBJ2-1; D unresolved. This CDR3 contains 12 residues. V lost 6 bases and J 4 bases, leaving 10 bases between the germline ends. The V gene's germline CDR1 is DFQATT and CDR2 SNEGSKA (reference sequence). The DNA for the CDR3 is TGCAGTGCACAGCGACGGTACAATGAGCAGTTCTTC. Translation gives CSAQRRYNEQFF.

The CDR3 protein is CASSHDRNTEAFF. Written as DNA, the CDR3 is TGCGCCAGCAGCCACGACCGGAACACTGAAGCTTTCTTT. The chain employs TRBV4-3 and TRBJ1-1, with unresolved D. Germline CDR1 reads LGHNA; CDR2 reads YSLEER. The CDR3 extends over 13 amino acids. V was clipped by 3 bases and J by 1 base, with 6 bases between them.

This chain uses TRBV27 with TRBJ2-3, with D unclear. Germline CDR1 reads MNHEY; CDR2 reads SMNVEV (reference sequence). V lost 3 bases and J lost 2, with 6 bases in between. The CDR3 consists of 13 residues. The CDR3 region has the DNA TGTGCCAGCAGTTTTGTATTCACAGATACGCAGTATTTT. It specifies CASSFVFTDTQYF.

This chain connects TRBV29-1 to TRBJ2-5; 7 positions agree with TRBD2. The J call may be faulty, since TRBJ2-7 better matches the DNA end. The CDR3 runs to 13 residues. The V gene's germline CDR1 is SQVTM and CDR2 ANQGSEA. DNA of the CDR3: TGCAGCGTTGGAGGGGACTACACCTACGAGCAGTACTTC. Protein product: CSVGGDYTYEQYF.